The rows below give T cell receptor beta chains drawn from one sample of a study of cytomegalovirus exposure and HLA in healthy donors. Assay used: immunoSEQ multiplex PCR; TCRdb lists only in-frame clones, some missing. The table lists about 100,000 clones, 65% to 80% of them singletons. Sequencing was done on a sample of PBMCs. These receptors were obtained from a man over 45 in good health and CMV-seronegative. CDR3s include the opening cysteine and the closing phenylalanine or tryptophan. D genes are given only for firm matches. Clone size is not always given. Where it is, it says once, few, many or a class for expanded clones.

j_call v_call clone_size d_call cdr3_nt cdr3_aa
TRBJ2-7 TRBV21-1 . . TGTGCCAGCAGCCCCCCCACAGTCGGGACTAGCGGAATTACCTACGAGCAGTACTTC CASSPPTVGTSGITYEQYF
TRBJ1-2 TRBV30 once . TGTGCCTGGAGTGAAGATTCCGGCTATGGCTACACCTTC CAWSEDSGYGYTF
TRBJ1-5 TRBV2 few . TGTGCCAGCAGTGAAGGAACAGGGTTACTTAGCAATCAGCCCCAGCATTTT CASSEGTGLLSNQPQHF
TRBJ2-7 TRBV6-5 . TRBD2 TGTGCCAGCAGTCGGAGTAGCGGGAGTAACCACGAGCAGTACTTC CASSRSSGSNHEQYF
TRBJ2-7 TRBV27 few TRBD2 TGTGCCAGCAGTTTTGCTACGGGAGGATACGAGCAGTACTTC CASSFATGGYEQYF
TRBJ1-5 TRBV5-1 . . TGCGCCAGCAGCCGGAGGGGCGATCAGCCCCAGCATTTT CASSRRGDQPQHF
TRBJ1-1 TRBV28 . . TGTGCCAGCAAAGGACAGACCTTTTTGAACACTGAAGCTTTCTTT CASKGQTFLNTEAFF
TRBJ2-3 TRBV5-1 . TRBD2 TGCGCCAGCAGAAGGCTAGCGGGGAACACAGATACGCAGTATTTT CASRRLAGNTDTQYF
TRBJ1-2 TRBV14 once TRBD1 TGTGCCAGCAGCCCGCTGGGACAGGGGAAAAGCTACACCTTC CASSPLGQGKSYTF
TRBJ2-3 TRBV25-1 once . TGTGCCAGCAGTATGTGGAGGGGGCAGTACACAGATACGCAGTATTTT CASSMWRGQYTDTQYF
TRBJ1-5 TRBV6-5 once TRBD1 TGTGCCAGCAGTTACGACAGGGGGAGCAATCAGCCCCAGCATTTT CASSYDRGSNQPQHF
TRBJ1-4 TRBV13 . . TGTGCCAGCGGGGGCCCTAATGAAAAACTGTTTTTT CASGGPNEKLFF
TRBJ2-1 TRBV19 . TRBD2 TGTGCCAGTAGTTGGGCTAGCGGGCCGAATGAGCAGTTCTTC CASSWASGPNEQFF
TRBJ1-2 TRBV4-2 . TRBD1 TGTGCCAGCAGCCAAGAGCCCCGGGACAGAGGTGGCTACACCTTC CASSQEPRDRGGYTF
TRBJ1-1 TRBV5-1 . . TGCGCCAGCAGCTACGGACAGATGAACACTGAAGCTTTCTTT CASSYGQMNTEAFF
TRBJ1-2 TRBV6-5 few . TGTGCCAGCAGCCGGTCAACTAACTATGGCTACACCTTC CASSRSTNYGYTF
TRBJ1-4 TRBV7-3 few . TGTGCCAGCAGCCCCCTACGGGACTCGGCTAATGAAAAACTGTTTTTT CASSPLRDSANEKLFF
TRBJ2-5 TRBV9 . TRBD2 TGTGCCAGCAGCGTAGCCGGGAGGGAGACCCAGTACTTC CASSVAGRETQYF
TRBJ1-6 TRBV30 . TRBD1 TGTGCCTGGAGTGTATGGGACAGGGGAAATTCACCCCTCCACTTT CAWSVWDRGNSPLHF
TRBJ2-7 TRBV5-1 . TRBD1 TGCGCCAGCAGCTTGGTAAGGGGGCGGGTGGACGAGCAGTACTTC CASSLVRGRVDEQYF
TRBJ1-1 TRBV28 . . TGTGCCAGCAGTCCGTGGGAGAGGAATACTGTTGAAGCTTTCTTT CASSPWERNTVEAFF
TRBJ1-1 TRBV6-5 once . TGTGCCAGCACCCCCGGGCGAGGGTTGACTGAAGCTTTCTTT CASTPGRGLTEAFF
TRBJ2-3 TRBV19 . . TGTGCCAGTAGTATTATCGAGAGGGCGGATACGCAGTATTTT CASSIIERADTQYF
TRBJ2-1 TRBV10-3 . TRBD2 TGTGCCAGCAGTTACTCTGCGGGAGGGAACTACAATGAGCAGTTCTTC CASSYSAGGNYNEQFF
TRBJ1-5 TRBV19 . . TGTGCCAGCAAGGACGGGGGGCGAGGTAGCAATCAGCCCCAGCATTTT CASKDGGRGSNQPQHF
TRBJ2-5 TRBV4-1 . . TGCGCCAGCAGCCAAGACGAGGACTCGAATCCGCCTCGGACCCAGTACTTC CASSQDEDSNPPRTQYF
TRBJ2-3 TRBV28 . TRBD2 TGTGCCAGCAGTGGGGCGGGAGGGATGTATACGCAGTATTTT CASSGAGGMYTQYF
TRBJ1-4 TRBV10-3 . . TGTGCCATCAGTGAGTCGACAGGCGGGAATGAAAAACTGTTTTTT CAISESTGGNEKLFF
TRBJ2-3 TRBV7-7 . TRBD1 TGTGCCAGCAGCTCCACTTCAGGGGGACCGCAGTATTTT CASSSTSGGPQYF
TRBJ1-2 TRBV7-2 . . TGTGCCAGCAGCACTCAGGGGATGGGGACTAACTATGGCTACACCTTC CASSTQGMGTNYGYTF
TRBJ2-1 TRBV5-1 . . TGCGCCAGCTATCCCCAGGGATACAATGAGCAGTTCTTC CASYPQGYNEQFF
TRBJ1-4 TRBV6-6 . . TGTGCCAGCAGCTCGGGAGCAACTAATGAAAAACTGTTTTTT CASSSGATNEKLFF
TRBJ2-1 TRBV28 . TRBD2 TGTGCCAGTACGACTAGCGGAAGAGTGGGGAATGAGCAGTTCTTC CASTTSGRVGNEQFF
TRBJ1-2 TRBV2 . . TGTGCCAGCAGTAATGAGAAGACGAAGGGGACCTTC CASSNEKTKGTF
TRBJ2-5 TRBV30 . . TGTGCCTGGAAGGGTGGAGGAGAGACCCAGTACTTC CAWKGGGETQYF
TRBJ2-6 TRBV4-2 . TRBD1 TGTGCCAGTAGCCCGGGACAGGGGAACTCTGGGGCCAACGTCCTGACTTTC CASSPGQGNSGANVLTF
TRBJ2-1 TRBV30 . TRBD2 TGTGCCTGGAATGCGGGGGGCTCCTACAATGAGCAGTTCTTC CAWNAGGSYNEQFF
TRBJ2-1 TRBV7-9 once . TGTGCCAGCAGCTTAGGGCGATCTAGTCAAGATGAGCAGTTCTTC CASSLGRSSQDEQFF
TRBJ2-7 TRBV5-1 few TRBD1 TGCGCCAGCAGCTCAGGGACAGGGAGTGGGGCCTACGAGCAGTACTTC CASSSGTGSGAYEQYF
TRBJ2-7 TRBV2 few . TGTGCCAGCATGTGGGGGCAATACGAGCAGTACTTC CASMWGQYEQYF
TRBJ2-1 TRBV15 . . TGTGCCACCTCCGCGGAAGCCACCTACAATGAGCAGTTCTTC CATSAEATYNEQFF
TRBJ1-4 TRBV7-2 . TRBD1 TGTGCCAGCAGCTTAGGGGGACAGGGAGGTGAAAAACTGTTTTTT CASSLGGQGGEKLFF
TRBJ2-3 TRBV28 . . TGTGCCAGCAGTTTATCCCCGCTTGCGGGGGCCTGGGGAGATACGCAGTATTTT CASSLSPLAGAWGDTQYF
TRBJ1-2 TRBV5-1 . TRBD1 TGCGCCAGCAGCTTGGATACAGGGGGCTATGGCTACACCTTC CASSLDTGGYGYTF
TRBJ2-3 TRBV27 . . TGTGCCAGCGGACTTGGGCGCGTGAGCCGACTTTCTAGCACAGATACGCAGTATTTT CASGLGRVSRLSSTDTQYF
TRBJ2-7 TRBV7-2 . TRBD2 TGTGCCAGCAGCCCAACCCGGGGGGCCTACGAGCAGTACTTC CASSPTRGAYEQYF